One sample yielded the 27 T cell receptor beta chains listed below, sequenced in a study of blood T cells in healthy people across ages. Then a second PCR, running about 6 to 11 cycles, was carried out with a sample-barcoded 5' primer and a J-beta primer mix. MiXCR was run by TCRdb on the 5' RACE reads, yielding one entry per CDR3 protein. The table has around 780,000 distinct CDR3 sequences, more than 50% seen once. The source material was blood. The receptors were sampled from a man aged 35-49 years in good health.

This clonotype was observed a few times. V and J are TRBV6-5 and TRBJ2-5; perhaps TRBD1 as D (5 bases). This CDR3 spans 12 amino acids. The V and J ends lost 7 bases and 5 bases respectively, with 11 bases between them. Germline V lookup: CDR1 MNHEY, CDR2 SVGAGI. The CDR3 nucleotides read TGTGCCAGCATGACAGTTGGGGAGACCCAGTACTTC. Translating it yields CASMTVGETQYF.

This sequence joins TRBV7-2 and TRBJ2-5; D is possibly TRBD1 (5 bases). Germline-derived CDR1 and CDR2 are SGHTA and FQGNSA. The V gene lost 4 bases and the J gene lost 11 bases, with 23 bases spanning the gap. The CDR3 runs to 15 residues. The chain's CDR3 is CASSSQGVAIYEQYF. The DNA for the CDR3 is TGTGCCAGCAGCTCCCAAGGGGTAGCAATATATGAGCAGTACTTC.

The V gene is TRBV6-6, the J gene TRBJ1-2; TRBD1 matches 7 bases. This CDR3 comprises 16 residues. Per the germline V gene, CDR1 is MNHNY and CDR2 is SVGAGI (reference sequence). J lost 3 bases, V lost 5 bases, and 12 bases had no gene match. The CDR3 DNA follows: TGTGCCAGCAGTCATGAAGAGACAGGGAATTACTATGGCTACACCTTC. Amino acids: CASSHEETGNYYGYTF.

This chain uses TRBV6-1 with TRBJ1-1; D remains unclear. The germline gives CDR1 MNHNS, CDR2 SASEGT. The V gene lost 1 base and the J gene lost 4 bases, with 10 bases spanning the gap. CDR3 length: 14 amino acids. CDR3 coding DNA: TGTGCCAGCAGTGAAGTATGGGGAGCCACTGAAGCTTTCTTT. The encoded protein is CASSEVWGATEAFF.

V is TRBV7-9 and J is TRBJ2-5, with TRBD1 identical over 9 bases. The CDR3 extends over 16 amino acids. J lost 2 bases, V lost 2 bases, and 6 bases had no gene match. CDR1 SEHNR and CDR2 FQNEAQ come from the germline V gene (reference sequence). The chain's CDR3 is CASSLPRDRDQETQYF. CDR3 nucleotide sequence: TGTGCCAGCAGCTTACCCCGGGACAGGGATCAAGAGACCCAGTACTTC.

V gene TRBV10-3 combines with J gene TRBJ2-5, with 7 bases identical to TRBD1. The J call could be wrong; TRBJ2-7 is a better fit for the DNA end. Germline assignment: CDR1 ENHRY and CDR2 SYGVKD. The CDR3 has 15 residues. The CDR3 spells CAISEDRESLYEQYF. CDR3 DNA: TGTGCCATCAGTGAGGACAGGGAATCCCTCTACGAGCAGTACTTC.

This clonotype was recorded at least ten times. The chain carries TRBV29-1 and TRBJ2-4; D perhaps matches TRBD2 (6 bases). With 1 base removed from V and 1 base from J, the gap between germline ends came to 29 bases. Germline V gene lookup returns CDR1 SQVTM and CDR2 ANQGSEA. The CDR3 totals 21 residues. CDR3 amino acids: CSVEVSPAGPSTMGAKNIQYF. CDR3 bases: TGCAGCGTTGAAGTTTCTCCCGCGGGACCCAGCACGATGGGGGCCAAAAACATTCAGTACTTC.

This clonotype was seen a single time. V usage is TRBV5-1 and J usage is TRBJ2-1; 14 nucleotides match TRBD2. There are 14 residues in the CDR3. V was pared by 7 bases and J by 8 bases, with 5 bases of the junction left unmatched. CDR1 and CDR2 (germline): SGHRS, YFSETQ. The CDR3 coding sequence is TGCGCCAGCCTCAAGACTAGCGGGAGGGATGAGCAGTTCTTC. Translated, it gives CASLKTSGRDEQFF.

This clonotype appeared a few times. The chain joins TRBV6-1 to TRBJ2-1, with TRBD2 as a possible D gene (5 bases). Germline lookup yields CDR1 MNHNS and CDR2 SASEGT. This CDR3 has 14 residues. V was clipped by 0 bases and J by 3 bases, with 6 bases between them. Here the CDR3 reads CASSEASVYNEQFF. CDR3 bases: TGTGCCAGCAGTGAAGCTAGCGTCTACAATGAGCAGTTCTTC.

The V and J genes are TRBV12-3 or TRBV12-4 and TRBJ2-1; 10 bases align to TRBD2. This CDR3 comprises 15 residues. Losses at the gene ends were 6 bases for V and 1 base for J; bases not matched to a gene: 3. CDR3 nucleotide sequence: TGTGCCAGCAGGGTAGCGGGGGGTTCCTACAATGAGCAGTTCTTC. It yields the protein CASRVAGGSYNEQFF.

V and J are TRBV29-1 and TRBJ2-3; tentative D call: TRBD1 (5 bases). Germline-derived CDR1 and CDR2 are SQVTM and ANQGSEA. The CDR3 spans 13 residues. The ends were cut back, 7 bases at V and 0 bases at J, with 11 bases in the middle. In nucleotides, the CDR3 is TGCAGCGGTCGACAGCTTAGCACAGATACGCAGTATTTT. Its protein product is CSGRQLSTDTQYF.

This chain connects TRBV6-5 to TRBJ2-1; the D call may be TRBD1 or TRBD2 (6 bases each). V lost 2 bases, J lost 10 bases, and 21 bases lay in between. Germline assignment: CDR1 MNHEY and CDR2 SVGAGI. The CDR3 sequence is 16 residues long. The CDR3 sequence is CASSYGGGILKEEQFF. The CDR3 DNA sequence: TGTGCCAGCAGTTACGGAGGGGGGATCCTTAAGGAGGAGCAGTTCTTC.

CDR3 sequence (DNA): TGTGCCAGCAGCAACATGATGTGGAGCGGGAAGGCACAAGAGACCCAGTACTTC. This encodes CASSNMMWSGKAQETQYF. The J gene is TRBJ2-5, the V gene TRBV3-1, with TRBD2 matching 7 bases. The trim removed 5 bases at V and 2 bases at J, leaving 17 bases unmatched. The germline V gene encodes CDR1 LGHDT and CDR2 YNNKEL (reference sequence). The CDR3 loop spans 18 amino acids.

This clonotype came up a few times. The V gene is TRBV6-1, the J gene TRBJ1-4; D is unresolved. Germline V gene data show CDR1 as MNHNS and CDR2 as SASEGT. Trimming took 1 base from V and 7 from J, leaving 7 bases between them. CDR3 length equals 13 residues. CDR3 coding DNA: TGTGCCAGCAGTGAAGAGCGAATTGAAAAACTGTTTTTT. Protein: CASSEERIEKLFF.

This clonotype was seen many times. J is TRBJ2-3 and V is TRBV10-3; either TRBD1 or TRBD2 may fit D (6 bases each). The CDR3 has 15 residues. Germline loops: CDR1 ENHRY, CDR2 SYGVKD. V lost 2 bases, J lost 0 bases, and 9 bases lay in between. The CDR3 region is CAISEAGHSTDTQYF. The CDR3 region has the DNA TGTGCCATCAGTGAGGCGGGACACAGCACAGATACGCAGTATTTT.

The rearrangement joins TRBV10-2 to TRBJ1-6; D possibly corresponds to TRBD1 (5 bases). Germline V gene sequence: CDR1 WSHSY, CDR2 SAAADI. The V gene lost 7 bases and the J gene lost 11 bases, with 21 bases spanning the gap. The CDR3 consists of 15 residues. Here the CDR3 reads CASTVRTFAGAPLHF. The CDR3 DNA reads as TGCGCCAGCACTGTCCGGACGTTCGCGGGGGCACCCCTCCACTTT.

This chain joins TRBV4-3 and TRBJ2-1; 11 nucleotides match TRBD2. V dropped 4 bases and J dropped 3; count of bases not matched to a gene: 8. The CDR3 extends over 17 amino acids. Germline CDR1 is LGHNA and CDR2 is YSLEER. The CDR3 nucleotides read TGCGCCAGCAGCCCACATAGCGGGAGGGCCAGCTACAATGAGCAGTTCTTC. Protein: CASSPHSGRASYNEQFF.

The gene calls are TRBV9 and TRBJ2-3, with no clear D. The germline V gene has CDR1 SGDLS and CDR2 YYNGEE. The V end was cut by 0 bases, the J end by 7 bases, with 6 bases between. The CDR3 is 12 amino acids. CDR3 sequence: CASSVGSHTQYF. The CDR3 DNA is TGTGCCAGCAGCGTAGGGTCTCATACGCAGTATTTT.

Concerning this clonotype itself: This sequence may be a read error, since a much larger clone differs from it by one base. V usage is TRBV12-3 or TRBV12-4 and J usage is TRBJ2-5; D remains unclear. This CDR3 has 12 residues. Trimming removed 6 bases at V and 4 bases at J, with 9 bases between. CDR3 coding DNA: TGTGCCAGCAGGTTCGACCCAGAGACCCAGTACTTC. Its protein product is CASRFDPETQYF.

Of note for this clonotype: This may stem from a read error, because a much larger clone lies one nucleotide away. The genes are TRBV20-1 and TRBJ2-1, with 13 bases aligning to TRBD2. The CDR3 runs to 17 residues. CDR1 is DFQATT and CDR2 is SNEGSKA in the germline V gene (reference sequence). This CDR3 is CGARDFRTSGSLGEQFF. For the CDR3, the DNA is TGCGGTGCTAGAGACTTCAGGACTAGCGGGAGCCTGGGAGAACAGTTCTTC.

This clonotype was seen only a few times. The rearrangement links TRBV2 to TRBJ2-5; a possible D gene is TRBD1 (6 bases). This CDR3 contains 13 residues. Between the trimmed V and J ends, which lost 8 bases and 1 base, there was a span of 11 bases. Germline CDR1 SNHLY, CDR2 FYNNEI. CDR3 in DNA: TGTGCCAGCTTGAAGGACAGCCAAGAGACCCAGTACTTC. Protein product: CASLKDSQETQYF.

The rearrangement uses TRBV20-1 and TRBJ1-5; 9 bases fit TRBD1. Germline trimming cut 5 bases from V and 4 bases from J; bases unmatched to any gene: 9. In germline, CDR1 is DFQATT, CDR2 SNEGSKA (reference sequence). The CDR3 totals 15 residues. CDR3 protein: CSAPPPGQGNQPQHF. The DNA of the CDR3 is TGCAGTGCTCCTCCACCGGGACAGGGAAATCAGCCCCAGCATTTT.

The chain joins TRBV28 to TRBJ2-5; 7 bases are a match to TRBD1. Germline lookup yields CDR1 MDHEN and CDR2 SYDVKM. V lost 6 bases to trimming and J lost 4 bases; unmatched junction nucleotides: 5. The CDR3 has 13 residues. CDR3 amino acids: CASRQGIAETQYF. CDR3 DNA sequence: TGTGCCAGCAGACAGGGGATCGCAGAGACCCAGTACTTC.

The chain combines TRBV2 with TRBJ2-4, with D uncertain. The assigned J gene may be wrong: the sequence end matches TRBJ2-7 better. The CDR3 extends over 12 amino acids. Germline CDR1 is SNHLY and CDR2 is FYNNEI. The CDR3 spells CASRYAAYEQYF. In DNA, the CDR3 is TGTGCCAGCCGGTACGCAGCCTACGAGCAGTACTTC.

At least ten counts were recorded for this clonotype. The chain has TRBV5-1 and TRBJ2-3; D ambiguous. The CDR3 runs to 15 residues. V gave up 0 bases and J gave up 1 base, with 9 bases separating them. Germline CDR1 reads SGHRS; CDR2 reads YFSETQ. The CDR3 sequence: CASSLGTARTDTQYF. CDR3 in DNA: TGCGCCAGCAGCTTGGGCACAGCCCGCACAGATACGCAGTATTTT.

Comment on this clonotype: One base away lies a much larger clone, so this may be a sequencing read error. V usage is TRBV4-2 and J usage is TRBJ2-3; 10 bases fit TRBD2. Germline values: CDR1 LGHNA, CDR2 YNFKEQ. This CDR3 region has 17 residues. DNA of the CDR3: TGTGCCAGCAGGCCCGGGACTAGCGAAACTAGCACAGATACGCGGTATTTT. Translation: CASRPGTSETSTDTRYF.

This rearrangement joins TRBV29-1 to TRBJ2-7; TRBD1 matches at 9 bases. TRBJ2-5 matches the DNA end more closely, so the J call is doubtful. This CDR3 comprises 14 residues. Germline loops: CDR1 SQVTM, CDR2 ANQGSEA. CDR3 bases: TGCAGCGCCCGAAGGGGACAGGGCGGGGAGACCCAGTACTTC. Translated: CSARRGQGGETQYF.